The TCR beta chain described here comes from a study of blood T cell repertoires in COVID-19 (dated by TCRdb to 2018 to 2021). In the study overall: Samples from collaborators originated in the United States, Italy and Spain and spanned both the acute and convalescent phases of COVID-19. Sample metadata almost always included a de-identified subject ID, COVID-19 status, age in years and sex. Where available, HLA class I and class II types were taken from metadata supplied by the sample provider and were not determined by assay-based typing. Samples were obtained from the ongoing ImmuneRACE study (first 160 participants) and from approximately 1,200 subjects provided by 6 global collaborators. The repertoires were released in a freely available public database intended as a resource for research on the immune response to SARS-CoV-2. The dataset comprised deeply sampled blood TCRbeta repertoires from subjects exposed to, actively infected with, or recovered from COVID-19. The prospective study material was composed of cDNA or gDNA derived from T cells, B-cell-depleted T cells, or PBMCs. Study-level results and caveats: How much clinical and demographic metadata was included differed by source and by participant, and the metadata was provided uncurated.

TCRbeta CDR3 regions were amplified from genomic DNA by means of the immunoSEQ Assay, a bias-controlled multiplex PCR. The study's processing was this. The number of nucleated cells in each sample was estimated by amplification of reference gene primers within the assay. To quantify the absolute abundance of each unique TCRbeta CDR3 rearrangement, sequence reads were collapsed and filtered. For each sample, productive Simpson clonality was calculated by taking the square root of Simpson's diversity index across productive rearrangements. This is the immuneACCESS table as TCRdb keeps it, with only in-frame sequences that have V and J called. A part of the clones is gone; compared with another copy, unresolved V genes explain less than half, and the rest is unexplained. V, J and clone size are taken as reported in that table, and D and trimming were inferred from the DNA itself. The sample table records 120,000 to 150,000 clones; around 76% of these occur just once. Roughly 13% of the sample is in the top ten clones.

Collaborating institutions collected whole blood in K2EDTA tubes following their own protocols. For TCRbeta analysis, collaborators shipped samples as frozen whole blood, isolated PBMCs, or DNA extracted from either of those sample types. The trim is 10 bases for V and 3 bases for J, with a gap of 12 bases between the germline ends. The CDR3, cysteine through phenylalanine, is 12 amino acids long. The only DNA kept is the CDR3, 36 bases in frame from the first base. Sequences ENHRY (CDR1) and SYGVKD (CDR2) are obtained from the germline V gene. Turning to this clone: Its antigen is unknown. Nothing much larger sits one base from this clone, and base qualities are not available.

This receptor was taken from a man older than 75 with acute or convalescent COVID-19. Material for sequencing was peripheral blood. The chain is assembled from TRBV10-3 and TRBJ2-5, and TRBD2 may be the D gene, going by 5 matching bases. The CDR3 protein is CATGTSEETQYF. The nucleotide sequence is given as TGTGCCACTGGCACTAGTGAAGAGACCCAGTACTTC.